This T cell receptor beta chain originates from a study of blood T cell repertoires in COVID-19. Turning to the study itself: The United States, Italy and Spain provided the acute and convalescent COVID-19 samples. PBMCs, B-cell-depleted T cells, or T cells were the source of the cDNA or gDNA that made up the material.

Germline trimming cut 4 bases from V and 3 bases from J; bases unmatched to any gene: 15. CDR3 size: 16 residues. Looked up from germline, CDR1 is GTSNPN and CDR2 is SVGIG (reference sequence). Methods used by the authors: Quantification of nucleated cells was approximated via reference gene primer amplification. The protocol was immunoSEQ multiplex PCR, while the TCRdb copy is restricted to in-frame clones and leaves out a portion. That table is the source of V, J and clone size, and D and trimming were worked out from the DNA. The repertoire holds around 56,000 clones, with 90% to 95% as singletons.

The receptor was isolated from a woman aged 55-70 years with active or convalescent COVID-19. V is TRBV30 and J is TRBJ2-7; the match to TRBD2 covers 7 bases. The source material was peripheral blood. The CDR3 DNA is TGTGCCTGGAAAAAGGGACGGCTAGCGGATAACTACGAGCAGTACTTC. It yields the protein CAWKKGRLADNYEQYF.